This T cell receptor (beta chain) was retrieved from a study of blood T cell repertoires in COVID-19. As processed by the authors: From reference gene primer amplification, estimates of nucleated cell counts were derived. Clones were read by immunoSEQ multiplex PCR, and TCRdb kept only the in-frame ones, dropping some. V and J calls and clone size come straight from that table; D and trimming were deduced from the DNA. This sample has 180,000 or so clones, with roughly nine tenths found just once. Specimen: peripheral blood. This receptor was obtained from a woman between 55 and 75 years old with COVID-19, enrolled during active disease.

This CDR3 reads CASSQEGTGGTGELFF. CDR3 bases: TGCGCCAGCAGCCAAGAGGGGACAGGGGGCACCGGGGAGCTGTTTTTT. The V and J genes are TRBV4-3 and TRBJ2-2; 11 positions agree with TRBD1. This CDR3 is built from 16 residues. Germline CDR1 LGHNA, CDR2 YSLEER. V was clipped by 0 bases and J by 4 bases; unmatched bases: 1.